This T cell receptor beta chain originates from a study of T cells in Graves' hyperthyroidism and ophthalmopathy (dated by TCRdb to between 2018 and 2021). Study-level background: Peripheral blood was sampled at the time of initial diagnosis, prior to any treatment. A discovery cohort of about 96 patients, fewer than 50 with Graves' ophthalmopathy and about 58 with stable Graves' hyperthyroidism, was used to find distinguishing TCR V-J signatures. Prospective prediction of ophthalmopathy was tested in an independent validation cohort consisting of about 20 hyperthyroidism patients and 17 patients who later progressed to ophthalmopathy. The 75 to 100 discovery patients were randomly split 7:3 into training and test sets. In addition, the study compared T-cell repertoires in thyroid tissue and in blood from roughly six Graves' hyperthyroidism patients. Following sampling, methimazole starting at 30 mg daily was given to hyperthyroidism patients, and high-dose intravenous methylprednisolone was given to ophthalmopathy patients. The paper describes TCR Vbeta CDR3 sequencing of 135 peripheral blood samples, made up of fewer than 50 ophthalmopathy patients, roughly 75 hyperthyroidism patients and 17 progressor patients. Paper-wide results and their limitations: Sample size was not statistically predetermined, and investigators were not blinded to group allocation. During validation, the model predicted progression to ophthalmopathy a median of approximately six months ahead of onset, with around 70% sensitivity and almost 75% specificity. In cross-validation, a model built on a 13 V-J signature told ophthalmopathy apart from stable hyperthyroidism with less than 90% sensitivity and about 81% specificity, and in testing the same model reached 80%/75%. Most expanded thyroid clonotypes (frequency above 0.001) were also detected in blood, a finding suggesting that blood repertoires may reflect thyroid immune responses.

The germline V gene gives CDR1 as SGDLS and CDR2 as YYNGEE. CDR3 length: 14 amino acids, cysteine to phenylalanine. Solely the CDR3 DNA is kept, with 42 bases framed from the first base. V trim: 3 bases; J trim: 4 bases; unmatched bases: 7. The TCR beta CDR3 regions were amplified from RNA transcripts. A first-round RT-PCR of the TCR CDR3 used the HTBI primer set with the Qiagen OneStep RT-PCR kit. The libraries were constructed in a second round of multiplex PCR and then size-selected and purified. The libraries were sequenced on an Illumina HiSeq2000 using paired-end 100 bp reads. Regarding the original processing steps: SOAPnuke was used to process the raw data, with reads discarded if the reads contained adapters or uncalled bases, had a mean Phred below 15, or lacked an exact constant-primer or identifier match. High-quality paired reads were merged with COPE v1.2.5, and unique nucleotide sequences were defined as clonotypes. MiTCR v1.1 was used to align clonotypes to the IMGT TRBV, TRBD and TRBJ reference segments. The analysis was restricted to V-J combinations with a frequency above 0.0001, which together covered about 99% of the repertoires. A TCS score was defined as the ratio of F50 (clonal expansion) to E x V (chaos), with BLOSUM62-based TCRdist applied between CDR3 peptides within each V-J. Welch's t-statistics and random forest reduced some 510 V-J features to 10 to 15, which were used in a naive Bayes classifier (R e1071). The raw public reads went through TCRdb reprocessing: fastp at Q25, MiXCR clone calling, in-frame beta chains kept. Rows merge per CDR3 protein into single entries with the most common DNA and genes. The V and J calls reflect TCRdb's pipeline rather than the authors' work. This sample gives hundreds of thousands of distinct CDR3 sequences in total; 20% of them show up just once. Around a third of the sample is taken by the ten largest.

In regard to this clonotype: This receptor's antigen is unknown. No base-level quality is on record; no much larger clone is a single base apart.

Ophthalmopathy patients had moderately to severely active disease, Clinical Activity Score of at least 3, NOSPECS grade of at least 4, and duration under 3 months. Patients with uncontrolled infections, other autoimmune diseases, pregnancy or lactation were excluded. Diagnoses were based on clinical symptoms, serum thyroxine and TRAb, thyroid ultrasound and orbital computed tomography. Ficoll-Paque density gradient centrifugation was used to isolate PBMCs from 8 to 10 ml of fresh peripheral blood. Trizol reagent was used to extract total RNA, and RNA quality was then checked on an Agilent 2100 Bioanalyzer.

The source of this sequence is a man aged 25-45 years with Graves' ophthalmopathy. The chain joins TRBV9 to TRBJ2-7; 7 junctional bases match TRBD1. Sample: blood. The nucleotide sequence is TGTGCCAGCAGCGGGGGACAGACACCATACGAGCAGTACTTC. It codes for CASSGGQTPYEQYF.